Following are 31 T cell receptor beta chains from one sample sequenced in a study of blood T cell repertoires in COVID-19. This table comes from immunoSEQ multiplex PCR, and its TCRdb copy is limited to in-frame clones, with some not included. The sample contains some 250,000 clones, approximately 83% of which appear only once. The sample taken for sequencing was peripheral blood. Receptor source: a woman under 40 who had recovered from COVID-19.

J is TRBJ2-1 and V is TRBV5-5; D remains unclear. CDR1 is SGHKS and CDR2 is YYEKEE in the germline V gene (reference sequence). V was trimmed by 1 base and J by 0 bases, leaving 8 bases between them. The CDR3 extends over 15 amino acids. The CDR3 spells CASSLHRSSYNEQFF. The CDR3 DNA reads as TGTGCCAGCAGCTTGCACAGAAGCTCCTACAATGAGCAGTTCTTC.

V and J are TRBV10-3 and TRBJ2-5; 7 nucleotides align to TRBD2. The CDR3 contains 14 residues. From germline, CDR1 is ENHRY and CDR2 SYGVKD. V was clipped by 8 bases and J by 2 bases; unmatched bases: 8. CDR3 sequence: CAIGMGLSQETQYF. CDR3 DNA: TGTGCCATCGGAATGGGACTATCACAAGAGACCCAGTACTTC.

The chain joins TRBV27 to TRBJ1-1; 7 bases map to TRBD1. This CDR3 contains 13 residues. CDR1 is MNHEY and CDR2 is SMNVEV in the germline V gene (reference sequence). With V trimmed by 7 bases and J by 7 bases, 9 bases remained unmatched. The CDR3 sequence: CASTRTGVGEAFF. CDR3 nucleotide sequence: TGTGCCAGCACCAGAACAGGGGTTGGTGAAGCTTTCTTT.

The chain uses TRBV5-4 and TRBJ1-1; 7 bases align to TRBD1. Germline V gene lookup returns CDR1 SGHNT and CDR2 YYREEE (reference sequence). V dropped 4 bases and J dropped 0; count of bases not matched to a gene: 15. This CDR3 contains 18 residues. Here the CDR3 reads CASSGGRNRGYLNTEAFF. CDR3 sequence (DNA): TGTGCCAGCAGCGGGGGGAGAAACAGGGGATATCTGAACACTGAAGCTTTCTTT.

The chain carries TRBV21-1 and TRBJ2-3; the D call in the table, TRBD1, was not verified against the DNA. TRBV21-1 is a recognized pseudogene. This CDR3 region has 15 residues. The CDR3 region is CASSKEHRCTDTQYF. The DNA of the CDR3 is TGTGCCAGCAGCAAAGAACACAGGTGCACAGATACGCAGTATTTT.

V is TRBV10-3 and J is TRBJ2-3; 8 bases match TRBD1. Germline-derived CDR1 and CDR2 are ENHRY and SYGVKD. V trimming: 7 bases; J trimming: 3 bases; junction bases outside the gene matches: 9. This CDR3 has 15 amino acids. The CDR3 loop reads CAINTDRGGTDTQYF. DNA of the CDR3: TGTGCCATCAATACCGACAGGGGAGGTACAGATACGCAGTATTTT.

This chain uses TRBV12-3 or TRBV12-4 with TRBJ1-2; D not certain. V lost 2 bases and J lost 8, with 9 bases in between. The CDR3 spans 12 residues. The CDR3 sequence: CASSLSSGGYTF. In DNA, the CDR3 is TGTGCCAGCAGTTTATCGAGCGGGGGCTACACCTTC.

This rearrangement joins TRBV7-6 to TRBJ2-3; D might be TRBD2 (6 bases). The CDR3 runs 14 residues. Germline V gene data show CDR1 as SGHVS and CDR2 as FNYEAQ. Trimming pared 5 bases from V and 4 bases from J, leaving 13 bases between. CDR3 amino acids: CASSTDPGADTQYF. In DNA, the CDR3 is TGTGCCAGCAGCACAGACCCGGGAGCAGATACGCAGTATTTT.

The chain combines TRBV11-1 with TRBJ2-1; maybe TRBD2 (6 bases). Looked up from germline, CDR1 is SGHAT and CDR2 is FQDESV (reference sequence). The CDR3 is made up of 14 amino acids. Trimming stripped 3 bases from V and 5 bases from J, with 11 bases between. This CDR3 is CASSFAGLNNEQFF. DNA for the CDR3: TGTGCCAGCAGCTTCGCGGGACTTAACAATGAGCAGTTCTTC.

The gene calls are TRBV2 and TRBJ1-2; 9 nucleotides agree with TRBD1. The CDR3 spans 13 residues. The J segment lost 7 bases and the V segment lost 7 bases, leaving 7 bases of the junction unmatched. Germline lookup yields CDR1 SNHLY and CDR2 FYNNEI. In nucleotides, the CDR3 is TGTGCCAGCACCGGGCGACAGGGGGTTGGCTACACCTTC. Translating it yields CASTGRQGVGYTF. The variable domain in full, with the rest retrieved from reference TRBV2 and TRBJ1-2, is EPEVTQTPSHQVTQMGQEVILRCVPISNHLYFYWYRQILGQKVEFLVSFYNNEISEKSEIFDDQFSVERPDGSNFTLKIRSTKLEDSAMYFCASTGRQGVGYTFGSGTRLTVV.

The table lists this clone with a count of one. The rearrangement joins TRBV6-6 to TRBJ2-2; TRBD2 is a possible D gene (5 bases). The CDR3 loop spans 19 amino acids. Trimming left V 5 bases short and J 8 bases short, with 30 bases between. Germline V gene data show CDR1 as MNHNY and CDR2 as SVGAGI (reference sequence). The CDR3 here is CASSRAHGIDTTRRGELFF. The CDR3 DNA follows: TGTGCCAGCAGTCGCGCCCACGGGATTGACACGACACGGAGAGGGGAGCTGTTTTTT.

This rearrangement joins TRBV2 to TRBJ2-3; D may be TRBD2 (8 bases). The V and J ends lost 6 bases and 8 bases respectively, with 15 bases between them. This CDR3 region has 13 residues. The germline V gene encodes CDR1 SNHLY and CDR2 FYNNEI. CDR3 coding DNA: TGTGCCAGCAGGGGGGACAGCGGGGGTACGCAGTATTTT. It translates to CASRGDSGGTQYF. Together with reference TRBV2 and TRBJ2-3, the CDR3 gives the full variable domain: EPEVTQTPSHQVTQMGQEVILRCVPISNHLYFYWYRQILGQKVEFLVSFYNNEISEKSEIFDDQFSVERPDGSNFTLKIRSTKLEDSAMYFCASRGDSGGTQYFGPGTRLTVL.

This clone occurred a few times. The chain recombines TRBV5-1 with TRBJ1-6; 8 positions agree with TRBD1. Germline CDR1 and CDR2: SGHRS and YFSETQ. The length of the CDR3 is 15 residues. With V trimmed by 4 bases and J by 9 bases, 9 bases remained unmatched. The CDR3: CASSPEVTGVSPLHF. DNA of the CDR3: TGCGCCAGCAGCCCGGAGGTGACAGGGGTTTCACCCCTCCACTTT.

V and J are TRBV9 and TRBJ2-3, with D unresolved. Per the germline V gene, CDR1 is SGDLS and CDR2 is YYNGEE. Trimming took 0 bases from V and 2 from J, leaving 7 bases between them. CDR3 length equals 14 residues. This chain's CDR3 is CASSVALHTDTQYF. The CDR3 DNA follows: TGTGCCAGCAGCGTAGCATTACACACAGATACGCAGTATTTT.

The genes are TRBV6-4 and TRBJ2-3, with a weak D call TRBD2 (5 bases). CDR3 size: 13 residues. Looked up from germline, CDR1 is MRHNA and CDR2 is SNTAGT. V was trimmed by 7 bases and J by 6 bases, leaving 14 bases between them. CDR3 coding DNA: TGTGCCAGCAAGGACTTACTCGAGGATACGCAGTATTTT. Its protein product is CASKDLLEDTQYF.

The chain joins TRBV5-3 to TRBJ2-7; 8 bases match TRBD1. TRBV5-3 is an ORF; its function is uncertain. The CDR3 spans 16 residues. V shed 5 bases, J shed 0 bases, and the junction held 10 bases outside the gene matches. The CDR3 sequence is CARRGRGRRSSYEQYF. CDR3 nucleotides: TGTGCCAGAAGGGGCAGGGGGCGCAGGAGCTCCTACGAGCAGTACTTC.

CDR3 amino acids: CASSYNSGTGELFF. CDR3 in DNA: TGTGCCAGCAGTTACAATAGCGGGACCGGGGAGCTGTTTTTT. V usage is TRBV6-5 and J usage is TRBJ2-2; 7 positions agree with TRBD2. The CDR3 covers 14 residues. With V trimmed by 2 bases and J by 5 bases, 2 bases remained unmatched. Germline lookup yields CDR1 MNHEY and CDR2 SVGAGI.

This clone was recorded only once. This sample also contains other DNA sequences that code for the same CDR3. V usage is TRBV30 and J usage is TRBJ1-1, with TRBD1 identical over 7 bases. The V gene's germline CDR1 is GTSNPN and CDR2 SVGIG (reference sequence). V shed 3 bases and J 4 bases; nucleotides not matched to a gene: 2. This CDR3 has 12 residues. For the CDR3, the DNA is TGTGCCTGGAGCCCAGGGGGCACTGAAGCTTTCTTT. Residues: CAWSPGGTEAFF.

The V call is TRBV2, the J call TRBJ1-2; no definite D call. CDR1 SNHLY and CDR2 FYNNEI come from the germline V gene. V was trimmed by 5 bases and J by 7 bases, leaving 20 bases between them. The CDR3 is made up of 15 amino acids. CDR3 sequence: CASSLLVGQTTGYTF. For the CDR3, the DNA is TGTGCCAGCAGTCTACTGGTGGGCCAAACAACTGGCTACACCTTC.

CDR3 sequence reads: CASSLAGPYEQYF. The DNA for the CDR3 is TGTGCCAGCAGCTTAGCGGGTCCCTACGAGCAGTACTTC. The chain links TRBV11-3 to TRBJ2-7; no clear D. The germline gives CDR1 SGHNT, CDR2 YENEEA. V lost 1 base, J lost 2 bases, and 6 bases lay in between. There are 13 residues in the CDR3.

This clone was seen only once. This CDR3 reads CASSQDLYEQYF. Here the CDR3 DNA reads TGCGCCAGCAGCCAAGACCTGTACGAGCAGTACTTC. The V call is TRBV4-1, the J call TRBJ2-7; D is uncertain. V was trimmed by 0 bases and J by 4 bases, leaving 4 bases between them. The germline gives CDR1 MGHRA, CDR2 YSYEKL. The CDR3 length is 12 residues.

The rearrangement joins TRBV19 to TRBJ1-1; no clear D gene. The ends were cut back, 5 bases at V and 1 base at J, with 8 bases in the middle. CDR1 and CDR2 (germline): LNHDA, SQIVND (reference sequence). The CDR3 contains 13 residues. CDR3 amino acids: CASSSRQNTEAFF. For the CDR3, the DNA is TGTGCCAGTAGTTCCCGACAGAACACTGAAGCTTTCTTT.

The chain employs TRBV7-9 and TRBJ1-4, with D possibly being TRBD1 (5 bases). Germline V lookup: CDR1 SEHNR, CDR2 FQNEAQ (reference sequence). This CDR3 spans 14 amino acids. V lost 3 bases, J lost 7 bases, and 12 bases lay in between. The CDR3 sequence is CASSFGAGREKLFF. The CDR3, as DNA: TGTGCCAGCAGCTTTGGGGCAGGTCGTGAAAAACTGTTTTTT.

The chain couples TRBV4-3 to TRBJ1-5; D may be TRBD1 (6 bases). Between the trimmed V and J ends, which lost 0 bases and 4 bases, there was a span of 10 bases. CDR3 size: 15 residues. Germline V CDR1 and CDR2: LGHNA, YSLEER. The CDR3: CASSQEGAGNQPQHF. Written as DNA, the CDR3 is TGCGCCAGCAGCCAAGAGGGGGCAGGGAATCAGCCCCAGCATTTT.

This chain connects TRBV2 to TRBJ2-7, with a tentative D call TRBD1 (7 bases). CDR3 size: 14 residues. In germline, CDR1 is SNHLY, CDR2 FYNNEI. V lost 5 bases and J 5 bases, leaving 16 bases between the germline ends. CDR3 nucleotide sequence: TGTGCCAGCAGTCCTCAGGGGGGCCGGGACGAGCAGTACTTC. It specifies CASSPQGGRDEQYF. The variable domain in full, completed from reference TRBV2 and TRBJ2-7, reads EPEVTQTPSHQVTQMGQEVILRCVPISNHLYFYWYRQILGQKVEFLVSFYNNEISEKSEIFDDQFSVERPDGSNFTLKIRSTKLEDSAMYFCASSPQGGRDEQYFGPGTRLTVT.

In its sample, this clone was seen once. V gene TRBV11-2 combines with J gene TRBJ2-1, with D possibly being TRBD1 (5 bases). V was shortened by 1 base and J by 2 bases, with 12 bases between the two germline ends. Germline-derived CDR1 and CDR2 are SGHAT and FQNNGV. The CDR3 covers 16 residues. The CDR3 sequence: CASSLVPQGAYNEQFF. The CDR3 DNA reads TGTGCCAGCAGCTTAGTTCCGCAGGGTGCCTACAATGAGCAGTTCTTC.

The V gene is TRBV5-1, the J gene TRBJ2-3; unclear D gene. This CDR3 spans 13 amino acids. Germline values: CDR1 SGHRS, CDR2 YFSETQ. The V gene lost 0 bases and the J gene lost 6 bases, with 8 bases spanning the gap. CDR3 DNA: TGCGCCAGCAGCTTGGAAAGCGCGGATACGCAGTATTTT. Amino acids: CASSLESADTQYF.

The V gene is TRBV19, the J gene TRBJ1-1; 7 nucleotides agree with TRBD1. Germline V CDR1 and CDR2: LNHDA, SQIVND (reference sequence). The CDR3 covers 17 residues. V shed 3 bases and J 0 bases; nucleotides not matched to a gene: 10. CDR3 sequence: CASSIPGRGYMNTEAFF. The CDR3 DNA reads TGTGCCAGTAGTATTCCCGGCAGGGGGTATATGAACACTGAAGCTTTCTTT.

The rearrangement links TRBV12-5 to TRBJ1-1; no definite D call. CDR3 length equals 12 residues. Germline V CDR1 and CDR2: LGHNT, FRNRAP. Between the trimmed V and J ends, which lost 3 bases and 0 bases, there was a span of 2 bases. Here the CDR3 DNA reads TGTGCTAGTGGTTTTATGAACACTGAAGCTTTCTTT. The encoded protein is CASGFMNTEAFF.

The chain employs TRBV19 and TRBJ2-7; TRBD2 might be the D (5 bases). CDR3 length equals 10 residues. CDR1 is LNHDA, CDR2 SQIVND, per germline (reference sequence). CDR3 bases: TGTGGGGAGCAAAGGTACGAGCAGTACTTC. Translation: CGEQRYEQYF.

The rearrangement links TRBV19 to TRBJ2-7; D gene uncertain. Germline V CDR1 and CDR2: LNHDA, SQIVND (reference sequence). V lost 8 bases to trimming and J lost 0 bases, with 14 bases between them. The CDR3 consists of 14 residues. The chain's CDR3 is CASAPSVGSYEQYF. CDR3 sequence (DNA): TGTGCCAGTGCTCCCTCGGTTGGCTCCTACGAGCAGTACTTC.